This T cell receptor beta chain appears in the sequencing data of a study of T cell responses to AZD1222 COVID-19 vaccine (dated by TCRdb to about 2021). With regard to the full study: AZD1222 recipients whose second dose came at about 4 weeks and those whose second dose came at about 12 weeks were combined into one group, since spike-specific TCR depth and breadth did not differ between the two schedules. A total of over 230 trial participants underwent TCR sequencing, of whom some 210 received two doses of AZD1222 and some 25 received two doses of the MenACWY control vaccine. Enrollment into the trials was organized by age into subgroups of 18-55, 56-69 and 70-plus years, and those subgroups contained roughly 150, 30 and 60 TCR-sequenced participants, respectively. Broad study findings and their caveats: Epitopes outside the regions mutated in the B.1.351 and B.1.1.7 variants were reportedly recognized by nearly half of the unique spike-specific TCRs. In the small 56-69-year group, the increase in depth fell short of significance, most likely because of low power. After two AZD1222 doses, both the breadth and the depth of spike-specific TCRs were significantly higher than at day 0 and than in MenACWY recipients. Because no day 14 peak-response samples were available, repertoires were characterized only after the peak T cell response. The vaccine-associated CD4 TCRs covered the entire spike protein, and the dominant responses fell in regions 160-218 and 743-854. Conclusions about previously exposed vaccinees were limited because only six AZD1222 recipients were SARS-CoV-2 seropositive at baseline. Participants were mostly white British and included more females than males, and it was suggested by the authors that clonal diversity may have been underestimated.

The sample's time point label, in plain terms: baseline before first vaccination. The vaccinee samples were drawn from two UK trials, COV001 and COV002, one of which was a single-blind randomized controlled phase 2/3 trial testing AZD1222 (ChAdOx1 nCoV-19) in healthy adults. For TCRbeta chain sequencing, PBMC samples were collected from trial participants at day 0 and at day 28 after the second dose. The CDR3 regions of human TCRbeta chains were analyzed by immunosequencing. The study's own analysis went as follows. TCRs in the repertoires were compared against a reference library of SARS-CoV-2-specific TCRs that had been generated with the MIRA antigen-specificity platform. Breadth was defined as the fraction of unique TCRs that were SARS-CoV-2-associated. Depth was defined as the fraction of total T cells that were SARS-CoV-2-associated. Using the MIRA data, each spike-specific TCR was mapped to the spike region that the TCR reacts to and placed in a CD4 or CD8 class. Log10-transformed breadth and depth values were compared by one-way ANOVA with Sidak's multiple comparisons tests. This immuneACCESS table, as held by TCRdb, lists in-frame sequences with V and J called but not all clones. Of the missing ones, under half trace to an unresolved V gene in checked studies; the others have no known cause. V, J and clone size reflect that table, while D and trimming were determined from the DNA. Across this sample there are about 68,000 clones, with over 60% seen only once. The top ten clonotypes cover over 10% of the sample.

V is clipped by 3 bases and J by 3 bases, and the sequence between their germline boundaries is 5 bases long. As encoded in the germline V gene, CDR1 is MNHNS while CDR2 is SASEGT. The CDR3 goes from the cysteine to the phenylalanine over 12 residues. Only the CDR3 portion is preserved as DNA: 36 bases, with reading frame beginning at the first base. Points on this clone: It has no known antigen specificity. The input lacks base qualities; no much larger clone sits a single base away. In the same sample, other DNA sequences code for this CDR3.

The TCR was taken from an adult in good health. The sequence links TRBV6-1 to TRBJ1-2, with no confidently assigned D gene. Here the sequenced sample was peripheral blood, taken on day 0 of AZD1222 vaccination. The CDR3 protein is CASSDRYYGYTF. The nucleotide sequence reads TGTGCCAGCAGTGACCGCTACTATGGCTACACCTTC.